These T cell receptor beta chains were read from a single sample in a study of blood T cell repertoires in COVID-19. Produced via immunoSEQ multiplex PCR; TCRdb's table is partial and in-frame only. This sample has some 180,000 clones, with 84% found just once. Sequenced: peripheral blood. All receptors derive from a human donor in a cohort sampled during active COVID-19. The CDR3 runs from the conserved cysteine through the conserved F or W. Each record gives: D gene, clone size, V gene, CDR3 length, J gene, CDR3 DNA, CDR3 protein. A D gene is named only where the DNA matches it firmly. Not every row has a clone size; where given, it reads once, few, many or a size class.

TRBD1	.	TRBV12-5	16	TRBJ2-1	TGTGCTAGTGGTTCCCCCGCCGGGACAGGAGTGGATGAGCAGTTCTTC	CASGSPAGTGVDEQFF
.	once	TRBV5-1	16	TRBJ1-2	TGCGCCAGCAGCTCATTGGGGGGGTTTAGGAAGGATGGCTACACCTTC	CASSSLGGFRKDGYTF
.	few	TRBV7-8	13	TRBJ1-5	TGTGCCAGCAGCGAGGAGTTTAATCAGCCCCAGCATTTT	CASSEEFNQPQHF
TRBD1	.	TRBV15	16	TRBJ1-5	TGTGCCACCAGCAGAGGGCAGACAGGGGAGTTTCAGCCCCAGCATTTT	CATSRGQTGEFQPQHF
.	.	TRBV7-6	18	TRBJ2-7	TGTGCCAGCAGCTTAGCTTGGGTGGGGCGGACGAGCTCCTACGAGCAGTACTTC	CASSLAWVGRTSSYEQYF
TRBD1	.	TRBV7-9	14	TRBJ2-7	TGTGCCAGCAGCCCGACAGGGGGCTTCGACGAGCAGTACTTC	CASSPTGGFDEQYF
.	.	TRBV7-8	15	TRBJ1-4	TGTGCCACCTCGACGGGGTCTTGGGGAAGTGAAAAACTGTTTTTT	CATSTGSWGSEKLFF
.	.	TRBV5-1	14	TRBJ1-2	TGCGCCAGCAGTCTGAGTTGGGGGAGGGATGGCTACACCTTC	CASSLSWGRDGYTF
.	.	TRBV9	14	TRBJ2-1	TGTGCCAGCAGCGTAGCGGGTAGTTACAATGAGCAGTTCTTC	CASSVAGSYNEQFF
.	.	TRBV19	13	TRBJ1-1	TGTGCCAGTGGACAGAATCTGAACACTGAAGCTTTCTTT	CASGQNLNTEAFF
TRBD2	.	TRBV2	22	TRBJ2-1	TGTGCCAGCAGTCGAACTAGCGGGGGGGCCGGTGGTCTCCCTAGCTCCTACAATGAGCAGTTCTTC	CASSRTSGGAGGLPSSYNEQFF
TRBD1	.	TRBV6-5	13	TRBJ1-1	TGTGCCACCCTGGCTACAGGGGGCACTGAAGCTTTCTTT	CATLATGGTEAFF
.	.	TRBV10-3	15	TRBJ2-3	TGTGCCATCAGTGAGTCGAGCAGGGCTGCAGATACGCAGTATTTT	CAISESSRAADTQYF
.	.	TRBV11-2	13	TRBJ2-7	TGTGCCAGCAGCTTAGGGACAGATTACGAGCAGTACTTC	CASSLGTDYEQYF
.	once	TRBV14	14	TRBJ2-2	TGTGCCAGCAGCCAATACATGAACACCGGGGAGCTGTTTTTT	CASSQYMNTGELFF
.	.	TRBV3-1/TRBV3-2	17	TRBJ1-2	TGTGCCAGCAGCCAAGTTAGGTTGGACGGGGCTAACTATGGCTACACCTTC	CASSQVRLDGANYGYTF
TRBD1	once	TRBV5-6	14	TRBJ1-2	TGTGCCAGCAGCTGGACAGGGGGCGGAGATGGCTACACCTTC	CASSWTGGGDGYTF
TRBD1	.	TRBV27	13	TRBJ2-7	TGTGCCAGCAGTTTGGGACAGGGGGGTGAGCAGTACTTC	CASSLGQGGEQYF
TRBD1	.	TRBV19	15	TRBJ2-1	TGTGCCAGTAGTATCCGGGGACAGATCTACAATGAGCAGTTCTTC	CASSIRGQIYNEQFF
TRBD1	.	TRBV2	14	TRBJ1-4	TGTGCCAGCAGTGGCACAGGGGGGATTGGGAAACTGTTTTTT	CASSGTGGIGKLFF
TRBD1	.	TRBV19	17	TRBJ1-5	TGTGCCAGTAGTATAGGGAAGGACAGGGCTACGGGTCAGCCCCAGCATTTT	CASSIGKDRATGQPQHF
TRBD2	.	TRBV9	17	TRBJ2-5	TGTGCCAGCAGCGTAGGTCTAGCGGGGGGGCAGGGAGAGACCCAGTACTTC	CASSVGLAGGQGETQYF
.	.	TRBV6-4	18	TRBJ1-2	TGTGCCAGCAGTGGCCGTCCGGAGGCTCATCCCCCTTGGGGTGGCTACACCTTC	CASSGRPEAHPPWGGYTF
.	.	TRBV5-1	14	TRBJ2-7	TGCGCCAGCAGCCTGGTGGAGAACTCCTACGAGCAGTACTTC	CASSLVENSYEQYF
.	few	TRBV5-1	14	TRBJ2-3	TGCGCCAGCAGCTCAAGACAGTCCACAGATACGCAGTATTTT	CASSSRQSTDTQYF
TRBD2	.	TRBV4-1	14	TRBJ2-5	TGCGCCAGCAGCGCCCAACTAGCGGCGGAGACCCAGTACTTC	CASSAQLAAETQYF
.	.	TRBV7-9	14	TRBJ1-5	TGTGCCAGCAGCGTCGCAGATAGCAATCAGCCCCAGCATTTT	CASSVADSNQPQHF
.	.	TRBV5-1	13	TRBJ2-7	TGCGCCAGCAGCTTGTGGTCAGGGAACGAGCAGTACTTC	CASSLWSGNEQYF
.	.	TRBV7-3	14	TRBJ2-1	TGTGCCAGCAGCTTAGCGGGGCCCTACAATGAGCAGTTCTTC	CASSLAGPYNEQFF
.	.	TRBV29-1	11	TRBJ2-7	TGCAGCGTTCTATCTGGCGGGGAGCAGTACTTC	CSVLSGGEQYF
.	.	TRBV15	16	TRBJ1-3	TGTGCCACCAGCAGAGACATCCCAGGGGACGGAAACACCATATATTTT	CATSRDIPGDGNTIYF
.	.	TRBV19	17	TRBJ1-5	TGTGCCAGTAGTATTAATGTTGCCAGGGCTAGCAATCAGCCCCAGCATTTT	CASSINVARASNQPQHF
TRBD1	once	TRBV25-1	17	TRBJ2-7	TGTGCCAGCAGTAAACAAAACCGGGACAGGGGCTCCTACGAGCAGTACTTC	CASSKQNRDRGSYEQYF
TRBD1	.	TRBV20-1	17	TRBJ1-5	TGCAGTGCTAGTGACCCCAGGGGGGCTCTTAGCAATCAGCCCCAGCATTTT	CSASDPRGALSNQPQHF
.	.	TRBV7-9	16	TRBJ1-2	TGTGCCAGCAGCTTAGCGGTCTCCCCGACAGTCGGTGGCTACACCTTC	CASSLAVSPTVGGYTF
.	.	TRBV2	14	TRBJ1-5	TGTGCCAGCTGGGGTGGAAGGGGTAATCAGCCCCAGCATTTT	CASWGGRGNQPQHF
.	.	TRBV29-1	14	TRBJ2-3	TGCAGCGTTGGTGGGGGCCGGGGCACAGATACGCAGTATTTT	CSVGGGRGTDTQYF
.	.	TRBV13	15	TRBJ2-2	TGTGCCAGCAGCCCACAGGGTTATACCACCGGGGAGCTGTTTTTT	CASSPQGYTTGELFF
.	.	TRBV15	14	TRBJ1-6	TGTGCCACCAGCAAGGGGCTCGATAATTCACCCCTCCACTTT	CATSKGLDNSPLHF
TRBD1	once	TRBV2	12	TRBJ1-2	TGTGCCAGCAGCCCTGTAGGGGGCGGCTACACCTTC	CASSPVGGGYTF
TRBD1	.	TRBV4-1	16	TRBJ1-5	TGCGCCAGCAGCCCTTGGACAGGGGATCGGTATCAGCCCCAGCATTTT	CASSPWTGDRYQPQHF
TRBD2	.	TRBV7-2	15	TRBJ2-7	TGTGCCAGCAGCTACCCCGGGGGGGGCCGCGACGAGCAGTACTTC	CASSYPGGGRDEQYF